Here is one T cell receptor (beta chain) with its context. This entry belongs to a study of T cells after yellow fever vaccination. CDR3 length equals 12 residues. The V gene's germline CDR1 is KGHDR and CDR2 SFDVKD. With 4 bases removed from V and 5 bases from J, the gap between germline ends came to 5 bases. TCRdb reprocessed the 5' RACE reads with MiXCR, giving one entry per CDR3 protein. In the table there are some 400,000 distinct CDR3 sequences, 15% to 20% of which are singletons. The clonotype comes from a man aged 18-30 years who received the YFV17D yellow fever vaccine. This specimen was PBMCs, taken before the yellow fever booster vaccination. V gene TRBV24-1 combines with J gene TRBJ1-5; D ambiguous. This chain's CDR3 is CATSDGYQPQHF. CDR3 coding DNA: TGTGCCACCAGTGACGGCTATCAGCCCCAGCATTTT.